This TCR beta chain was recorded in a study of CD8 T cells in Susac syndrome. The CDR3 has 16 amino acids. The RNA, about 0.45 to 1 ug, was put through reverse transcription using random hexamers. With immunoSEQ multiplex PCR, TCR beta CDR3 was amplified across 54 Vbeta and 13 Jbeta. TCRdb re-analysed the immunoSEQ multiplex PCR reads in MiXCR, keeping a single row per CDR3 protein. The repertoire holds about 400,000 distinct CDR3 sequences, with 85% to 90% as singletons. Sequencing used CD8+ T cells from PBMCs. V usage is TRBV21-1 and J usage is TRBJ2-7; the table's TRBD1 call for D was not verified on the DNA. TRBV21-1 is designated a pseudogene. This TCR derives from a human donor with multiple sclerosis. The CDR3 DNA reads as TGTGCCAGCAGCAAAGAATCTTTGGGGGACGGCTACGAGCAGTACTTC. This translates into CASSKESLGDGYEQYF.